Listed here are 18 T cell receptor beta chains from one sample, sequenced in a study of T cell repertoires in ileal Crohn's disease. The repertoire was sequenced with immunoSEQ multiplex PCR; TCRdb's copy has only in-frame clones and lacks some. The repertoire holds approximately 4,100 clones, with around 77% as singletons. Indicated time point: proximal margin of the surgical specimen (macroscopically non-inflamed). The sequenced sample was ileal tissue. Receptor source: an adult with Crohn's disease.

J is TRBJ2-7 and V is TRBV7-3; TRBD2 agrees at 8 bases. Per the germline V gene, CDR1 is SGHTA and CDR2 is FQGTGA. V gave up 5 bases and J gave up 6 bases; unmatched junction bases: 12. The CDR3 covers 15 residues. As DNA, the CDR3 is TGTGCCAGCAGCCCCCATGCGGGGGGCCCTTCCGAGCAGTACTTC. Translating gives CASSPHAGGPSEQYF.

The CDR3 DNA reads as TGTGCCATCAGTGGCACAGATACGCAGTATTTT. Translating it yields CAISGTDTQYF. The chain links TRBV10-3 to TRBJ2-3; no firm D call. Trimming removed 4 bases at V and 1 base at J, with 0 bases between. The germline gives CDR1 ENHRY, CDR2 SYGVKD. This CDR3 spans 11 amino acids.

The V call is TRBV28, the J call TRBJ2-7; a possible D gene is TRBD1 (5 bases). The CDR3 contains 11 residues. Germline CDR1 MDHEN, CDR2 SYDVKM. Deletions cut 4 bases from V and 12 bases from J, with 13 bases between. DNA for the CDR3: TGTGCCAGCAGTTCTGACAGAGGAGCGTACTTC. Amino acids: CASSSDRGAYF.

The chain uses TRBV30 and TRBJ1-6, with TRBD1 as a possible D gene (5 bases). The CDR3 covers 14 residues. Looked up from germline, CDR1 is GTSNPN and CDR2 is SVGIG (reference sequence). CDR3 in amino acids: CAAGMGSYNSPLHF. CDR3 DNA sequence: TGTGCGGCAGGGATGGGATCCTATAATTCACCCCTCCACTTT.

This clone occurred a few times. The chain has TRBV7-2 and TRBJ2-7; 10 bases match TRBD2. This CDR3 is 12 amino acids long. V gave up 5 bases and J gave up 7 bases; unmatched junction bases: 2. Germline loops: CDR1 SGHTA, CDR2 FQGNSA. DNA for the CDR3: TGTGCCAGCAGCACACTAGCGGGGGAGCAGTACTTC. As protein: CASSTLAGEQYF.

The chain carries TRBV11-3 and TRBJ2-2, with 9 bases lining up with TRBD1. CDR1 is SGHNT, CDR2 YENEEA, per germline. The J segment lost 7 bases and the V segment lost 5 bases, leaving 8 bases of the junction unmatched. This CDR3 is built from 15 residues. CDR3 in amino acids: CASSRGQGKIGELFF. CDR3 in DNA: TGTGCCAGCAGCCGGGGACAGGGAAAGATCGGGGAGCTGTTTTTT. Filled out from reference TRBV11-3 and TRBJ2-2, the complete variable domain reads EAGVVQSPRYKIIEKKQPVAFWCNPISGHNTLYWYLQNLGQGPELLIRYENEEAVDDSQLPKDRFSAERLKGVDSTLKIQPAELGDSAVYLCASSRGQGKIGELFFGEGSRLTVL.

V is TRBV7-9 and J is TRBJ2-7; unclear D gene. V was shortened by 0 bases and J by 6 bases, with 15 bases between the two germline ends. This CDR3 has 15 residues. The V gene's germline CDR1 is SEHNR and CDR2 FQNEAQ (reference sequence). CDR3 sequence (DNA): TGTGCCAGCAGCTTAGCATCGGGTCCCACTGGCGAGCAGTACTTC. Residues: CASSLASGPTGEQYF. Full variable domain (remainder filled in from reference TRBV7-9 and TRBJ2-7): DTGVSQNPRHKITKRGQNVTFRCDPISEHNRLYWYRQTLGQGPEFLTYFQNEAQLEKSRLLSDRFSAERPKGSFSTLEIQRTEQGDSAMYLCASSLASGPTGEQYFGPGTRLTVT.

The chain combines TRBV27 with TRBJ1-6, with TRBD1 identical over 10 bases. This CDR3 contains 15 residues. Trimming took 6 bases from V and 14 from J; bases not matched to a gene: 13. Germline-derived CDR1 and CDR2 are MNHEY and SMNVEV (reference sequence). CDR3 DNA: TGTGCCAGCAGCCCAAGGGGGACAGGGGAAAGGGCCCTCCACTTT. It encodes CASSPRGTGERALHF.

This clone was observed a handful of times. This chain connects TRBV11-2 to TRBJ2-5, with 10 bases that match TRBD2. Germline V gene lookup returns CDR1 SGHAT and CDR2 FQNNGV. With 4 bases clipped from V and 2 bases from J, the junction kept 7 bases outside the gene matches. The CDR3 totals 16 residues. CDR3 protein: CASSSGGAGGQETQYF. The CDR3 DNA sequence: TGTGCCAGCAGCTCCGGAGGAGCGGGGGGGCAAGAGACCCAGTACTTC.

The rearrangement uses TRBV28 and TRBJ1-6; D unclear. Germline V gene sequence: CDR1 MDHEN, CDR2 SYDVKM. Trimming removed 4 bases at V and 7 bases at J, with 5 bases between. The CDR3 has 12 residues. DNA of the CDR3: TGTGCCAGCAGTTGGGGAAATTCACCCCTCCACTTT. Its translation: CASSWGNSPLHF.

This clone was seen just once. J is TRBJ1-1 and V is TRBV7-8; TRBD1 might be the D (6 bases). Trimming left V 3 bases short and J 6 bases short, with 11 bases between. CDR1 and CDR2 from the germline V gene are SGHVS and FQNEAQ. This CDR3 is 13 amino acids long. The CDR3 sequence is CASSFRTEAEAFF. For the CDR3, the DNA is TGTGCCAGCAGCTTTAGGACAGAAGCTGAAGCTTTCTTT.

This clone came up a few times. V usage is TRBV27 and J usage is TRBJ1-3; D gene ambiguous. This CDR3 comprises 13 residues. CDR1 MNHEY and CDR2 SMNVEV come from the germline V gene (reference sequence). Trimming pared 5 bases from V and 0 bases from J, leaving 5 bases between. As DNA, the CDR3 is TGTGCCAGCAGTCCCGACTCTGGAAACACCATATATTTT. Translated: CASSPDSGNTIYF.

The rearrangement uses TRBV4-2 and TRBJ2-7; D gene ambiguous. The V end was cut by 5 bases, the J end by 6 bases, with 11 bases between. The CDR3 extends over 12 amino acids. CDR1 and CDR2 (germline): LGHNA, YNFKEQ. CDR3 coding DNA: TGTGCCAGCAGCGACTCACAGTCCGAGCAGTACTTC. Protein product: CASSDSQSEQYF.

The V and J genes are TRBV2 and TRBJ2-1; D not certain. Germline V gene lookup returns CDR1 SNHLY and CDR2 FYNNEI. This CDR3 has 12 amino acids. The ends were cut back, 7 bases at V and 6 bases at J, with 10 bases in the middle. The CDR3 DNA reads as TGTGCCAGCAAAGGTCGTGTCAATGAGCAGTTCTTC. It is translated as CASKGRVNEQFF.

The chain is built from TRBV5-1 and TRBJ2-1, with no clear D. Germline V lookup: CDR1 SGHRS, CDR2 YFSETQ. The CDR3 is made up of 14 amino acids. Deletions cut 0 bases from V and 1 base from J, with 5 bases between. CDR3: CASSLGDSYNEQFF. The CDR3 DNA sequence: TGCGCCAGCAGCTTGGGAGATTCCTACAATGAGCAGTTCTTC.

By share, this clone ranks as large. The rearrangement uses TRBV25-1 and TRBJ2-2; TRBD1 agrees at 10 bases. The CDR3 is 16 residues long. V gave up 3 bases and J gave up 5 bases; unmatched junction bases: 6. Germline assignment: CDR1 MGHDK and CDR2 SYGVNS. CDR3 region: CASSESGQGVTGELFF. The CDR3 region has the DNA TGTGCCAGCAGTGAGTCAGGACAGGGGGTTACCGGGGAGCTGTTTTTT.

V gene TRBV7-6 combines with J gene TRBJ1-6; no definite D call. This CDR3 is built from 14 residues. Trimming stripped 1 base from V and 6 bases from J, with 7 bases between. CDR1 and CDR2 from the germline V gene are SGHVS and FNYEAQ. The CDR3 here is CASSLETFNSPLHF. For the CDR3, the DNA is TGTGCCAGCAGCTTAGAGACATTTAATTCACCCCTCCACTTT.

As DNA, the CDR3 is TGTGCCAGCAGCTCCGGGACATCGAACTATGGCTACACCTTC. It codes for CASSSGTSNYGYTF. V gene TRBV7-9 combines with J gene TRBJ1-2; D perhaps matches TRBD1 (6 bases). The CDR3 covers 14 residues. Germline-derived CDR1 and CDR2 are SEHNR and FQNEAQ (reference sequence). Trimming took off 4 bases at V and 2 bases at J, with 11 bases between the two ends.